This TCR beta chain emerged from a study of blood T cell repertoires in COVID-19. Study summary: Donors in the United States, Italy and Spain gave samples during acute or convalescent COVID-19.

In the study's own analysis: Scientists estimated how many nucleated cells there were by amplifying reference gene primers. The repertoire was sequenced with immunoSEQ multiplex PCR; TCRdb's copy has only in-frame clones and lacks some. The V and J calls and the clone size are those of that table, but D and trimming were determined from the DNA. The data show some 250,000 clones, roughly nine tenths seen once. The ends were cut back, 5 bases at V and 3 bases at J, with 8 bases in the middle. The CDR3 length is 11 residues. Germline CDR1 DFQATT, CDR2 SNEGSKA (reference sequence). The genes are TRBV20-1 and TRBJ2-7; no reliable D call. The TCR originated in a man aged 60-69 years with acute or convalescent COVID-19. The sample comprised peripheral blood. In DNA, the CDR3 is TGCAGTGCTCCGGTCCTCTACGAGCAGTACTTC. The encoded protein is CSAPVLYEQYF.